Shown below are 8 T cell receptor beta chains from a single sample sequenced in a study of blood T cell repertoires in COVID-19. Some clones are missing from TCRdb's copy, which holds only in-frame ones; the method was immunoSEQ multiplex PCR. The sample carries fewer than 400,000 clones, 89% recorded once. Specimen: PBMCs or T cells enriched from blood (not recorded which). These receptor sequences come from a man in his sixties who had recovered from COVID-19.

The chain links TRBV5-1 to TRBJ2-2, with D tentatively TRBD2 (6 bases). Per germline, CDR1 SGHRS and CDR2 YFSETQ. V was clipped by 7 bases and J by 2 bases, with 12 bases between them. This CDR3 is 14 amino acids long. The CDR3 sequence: CASGRDSNTGELFF. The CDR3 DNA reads TGCGCCAGCGGCCGGGACTCAAACACCGGGGAGCTGTTTTTT.

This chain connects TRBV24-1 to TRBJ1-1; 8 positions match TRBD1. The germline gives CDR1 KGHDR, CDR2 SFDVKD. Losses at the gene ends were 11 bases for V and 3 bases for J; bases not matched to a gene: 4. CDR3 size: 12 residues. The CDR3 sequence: CAISDRDTEAFF. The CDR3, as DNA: TGTGCCATTTCGGACAGGGACACTGAAGCTTTCTTT.

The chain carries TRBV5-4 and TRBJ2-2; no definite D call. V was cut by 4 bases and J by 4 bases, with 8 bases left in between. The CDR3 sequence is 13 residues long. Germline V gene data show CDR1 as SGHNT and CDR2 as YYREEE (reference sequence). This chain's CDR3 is CASSSSITGELFF. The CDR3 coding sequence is TGTGCCAGCAGCAGCTCTATCACCGGGGAGCTGTTTTTT. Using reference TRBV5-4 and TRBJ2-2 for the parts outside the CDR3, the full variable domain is ETGVTQSPTHLIKTRGQQVTLRCSSQSGHNTVSWYQQALGQGPQFIFQYYREEENGRGNFPPRFSGLQFPNYSSELNVNALELDDSALYLCASSSSITGELFFGEGSRLTVL.

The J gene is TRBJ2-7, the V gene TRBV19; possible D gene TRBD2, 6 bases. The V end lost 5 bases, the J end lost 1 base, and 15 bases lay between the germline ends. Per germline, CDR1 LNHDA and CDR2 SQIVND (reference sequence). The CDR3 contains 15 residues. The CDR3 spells CASSARGLASYEQYF. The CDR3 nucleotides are TGTGCCAGTAGTGCTAGGGGACTGGCGTCCTACGAGCAGTACTTC. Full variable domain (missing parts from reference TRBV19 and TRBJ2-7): DGGITQSPKYLFRKEGQNVTLSCEQNLNHDAMYWYRQDPGQGLRLIYYSQIVNDFQKGDIAEGYSVSREKKESFPLTVTSAQKNPTAFYLCASSARGLASYEQYFGPGTRLTVT.

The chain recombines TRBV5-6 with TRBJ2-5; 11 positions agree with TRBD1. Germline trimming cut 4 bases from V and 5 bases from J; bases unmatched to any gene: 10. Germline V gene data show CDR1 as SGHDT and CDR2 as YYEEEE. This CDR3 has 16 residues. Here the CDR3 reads CASSLDRGRVVETQYF. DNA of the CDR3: TGTGCCAGCAGCCTGGACAGGGGGCGCGTGGTGGAGACCCAGTACTTC.

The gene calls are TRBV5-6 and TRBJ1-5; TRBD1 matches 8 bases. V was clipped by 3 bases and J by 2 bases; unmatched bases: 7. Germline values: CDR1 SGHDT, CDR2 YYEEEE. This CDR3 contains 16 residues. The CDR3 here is CASSSRQGFGNQPQHF. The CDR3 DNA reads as TGTGCCAGCAGCTCACGACAGGGGTTTGGCAATCAGCCCCAGCATTTT.

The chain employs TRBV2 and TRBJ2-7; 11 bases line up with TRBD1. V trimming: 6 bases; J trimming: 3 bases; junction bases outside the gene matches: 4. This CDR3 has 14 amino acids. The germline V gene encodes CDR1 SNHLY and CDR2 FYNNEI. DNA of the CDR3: TGTGCCAGCAGGAGGGGACAGGGGGGCTACGAGCAGTACTTC. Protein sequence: CASRRGQGGYEQYF. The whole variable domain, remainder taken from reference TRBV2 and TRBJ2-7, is EPEVTQTPSHQVTQMGQEVILRCVPISNHLYFYWYRQILGQKVEFLVSFYNNEISEKSEIFDDQFSVERPDGSNFTLKIRSTKLEDSAMYFCASRRGQGGYEQYFGPGTRLTVT.

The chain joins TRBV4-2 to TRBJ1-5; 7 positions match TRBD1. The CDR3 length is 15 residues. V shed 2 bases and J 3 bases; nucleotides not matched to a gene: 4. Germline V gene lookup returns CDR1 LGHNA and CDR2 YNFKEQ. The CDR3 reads CASSQPDRDNQPQHF. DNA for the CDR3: TGTGCCAGCAGCCAACCAGACAGGGACAATCAGCCCCAGCATTTT.